This T cell receptor (beta chain) was captured by sequencing in a study of cytomegalovirus exposure and HLA in healthy donors. Points from the study as a whole: Within the data, a cluster of highly shared sequence variants was likely a sequencing artifact. In a later analysis, V- and J-gene trimming of beta chains associated with a DCLRE1C missense variant, replicated independently.

This clone has just a few counts. Antigen: not known. There are 15 residues in the CDR3. The V gene end was trimmed by 1 base and the J gene end by 8 bases; junction bases not matched to a gene: 6. The germline V gene encodes CDR1 SGHTA and CDR2 FQGNSA. Primers included in the PCR were 60 Vbeta and 13 Jbeta primers. Method: immunoSEQ multiplex PCR; TCRdb's copy keeps in-frame clones and lacks some. Among about 94,000 clones, approximately 7.7% were seen once, and the ten largest hold 2% to 2.5%. The sequence came from a man over 45 in good health and CMV-seronegative. V usage is TRBV7-2 and J usage is TRBJ2-3, with TRBD2 matching 10 bases. Sequencing used PBMCs. The CDR3 spells CASSLVAGGLGTQYF. CDR3 in DNA: TGTGCCAGCAGCTTAGTAGCGGGAGGCCTCGGTACGCAGTATTTT.